These T cell receptor beta chains were read from a single sample in a study of CD8 T cell repertoires and HIV-1 epitope variants. These TCRs' antigens remain unknown. Generated by immunoSEQ multiplex PCR, the TCRdb table keeps only in-frame clones and is missing some. The data show some 5,300 clones, about 60% seen once. Specimen: cultured CD8+ T cells derived from PBMCs. The receptors derive from a male donor with HIV. Each CDR3 is given with its conserved first and last residue. A D gene is named only where the DNA matches it firmly. A clone size is listed for some rows: how often the clone was seen (once, few, many), or a class if it is expanded.

>TRBV11-3|-|TRBJ2-3|-
TGTGCCAGCAGCTCGACAGCAGATACGCAGTATTTT
CASSSTADTQYF
>TRBV5-1|-|TRBJ1-1|-
TGCGCCAGCACCTATGGGCCGGTTTCGGCTGAAGCTTTCTTT
CASTYGPVSAEAFF
>TRBV10-2|-|TRBJ2-7|TRBD1
TGCGCCAGCAGTGAGGGACAGGGGGCTTACGAGCAGTACTTC
CASSEGQGAYEQYF
>TRBV9|-|TRBJ2-1|TRBD2
TGTGCCAGCAGCGAGTCGGGGGGAAAAAGCTCCTACAATGAGCAGTTCTTC
CASSESGGKSSYNEQFF
>TRBV15|-|TRBJ2-1|TRBD1
TGTGCCACCACCCTGGACAGGGGGAATGAGCAGTTCTTC
CATTLDRGNEQFF
>TRBV2|-|TRBJ2-3|TRBD2
TGTGCCAGCATTACTAGCGGGGGTAGCACAGATACGCAGTATTTT
CASITSGGSTDTQYF
>TRBV7-3|-|TRBJ2-1|TRBD1
TGTGCCAGCAGCTTAGCGGGACAGGGCTCCTACAATGAGCAGTTCTTC
CASSLAGQGSYNEQFF
>TRBV6-4|-|TRBJ2-7|-
TGTGCCAGCACCCCTTACCCCTGGGAGCAGTACTTC
CASTPYPWEQYF
>TRBV6-5|medium-sized|TRBJ2-7|-
TGTGCCAGCAGTCCCCCCGAGAAGGCCTCCTACGAGCAGTACTTC
CASSPPEKASYEQYF
>TRBV5-4|-|TRBJ2-3|-
TGTGCCAGCAGCTCGATGGGTAACACAGATACGCAGTATTTT
CASSSMGNTDTQYF
>TRBV28|few|TRBJ2-7|-
TGTGCCAGCAGGGCCGACAGCAACTGGGGCTACGAGCAGTACTTC
CASRADSNWGYEQYF
>TRBV29-1|-|TRBJ2-1|-
TGCAGCGTTGTCGTAGAGGTCCCCAACAATGAGCAGTTCTTC
CSVVVEVPNNEQFF
>TRBV7-3|-|TRBJ2-2|-
TGTGCCAGCAGGGCCGAACTAGGGAACACCGGGGAGCTGTTTTTT
CASRAELGNTGELFF
>TRBV28|few|TRBJ1-2|-
TGTGCCACGGGAGAGGGTCGGATGGGTGGCTACACCTTC
CATGEGRMGGYTF
>TRBV5-1|-|TRBJ2-3|TRBD2
TGCGCCAGCAGCTCGGGACTAGCGGGAGGGGGAGATACGCAGTATTTT
CASSSGLAGGGDTQYF
>TRBV2|-|TRBJ2-1|TRBD2
TGTGCCAGCAGGGTAGCGGGGCTTCAGGGGGAGCAGTTCTTC
CASRVAGLQGEQFF
>TRBV29-1|few|TRBJ2-1|-
TGCAGCGTTGAACCGGACCCTGGCAATGAGCAGTTCTTC
CSVEPDPGNEQFF
>TRBV19|-|TRBJ2-2|TRBD1
TGTGCCAGTAACCACGGGACAGGGGCCGGGGAGCTGTTTTTT
CASNHGTGAGELFF
>TRBV6-5|-|TRBJ2-5|-
TGTGCCAGCAGTTACCAGGGAGCTAAAGAGACCCAGTACTTC
CASSYQGAKETQYF
>TRBV4-1|once|TRBJ2-7|-
TGCGCCAGCAGCGGCACTAACTACGAGCAGTACTTC
CASSGTNYEQYF
>TRBV28|-|TRBJ1-1|-
TGTGCCAGCAGGACTTTATATGGCAGGCTGAACACTGAAGCTTTCTTT
CASRTLYGRLNTEAFF
>TRBV11-2|-|TRBJ2-7|TRBD1
TGTGCCAGCAGCGACGGACAGGGGTTCGGGTCCTACGAGCAGTACTTC
CASSDGQGFGSYEQYF
>TRBV29-1|once|TRBJ1-2|-
TGCAGCGTCCCAGACAAGTCCTATGGCTACACCTTC
CSVPDKSYGYTF
>TRBV11-2|once|TRBJ1-3|-
TGTGCCAGCAGCCTCCTTGGAGGACTCTCTGGAAACACCATATATTTT
CASSLLGGLSGNTIYF
>TRBV28|-|TRBJ2-3|-
TGTGCCAGCAGTTGGACAGCCGCAGATACGCAGTATTTT
CASSWTAADTQYF
>TRBV9|-|TRBJ2-5|TRBD2
TGTGCCAGCAGCGCCTCGACTAGCGGGAGGAGCCAAGAGACCCAGTACTTC
CASSASTSGRSQETQYF
>TRBV9|-|TRBJ2-3|-
TGTGCCAGCAGCGCCGGGTCAGATACGCAGTATTTT
CASSAGSDTQYF
>TRBV4-1|-|TRBJ2-7|TRBD1
TGCGCCAGCAGCCAAGGAGCAGGGGGCTACGAGCAGTACTTC
CASSQGAGGYEQYF
>TRBV5-6|-|TRBJ1-1|-
TGTGCCAGCAGCTTGGGTGGAGGTAGAGCTTTCTTT
CASSLGGGRAFF
>TRBV27|-|TRBJ2-1|TRBD2
TGTGCCAGCAGTTTTACTAGCGGGATATACAATGAGCAGTTCTTC
CASSFTSGIYNEQFF
>TRBV9|-|TRBJ2-5|TRBD2
TGTGCCAGCAGCGTAACTAGCGGGGGGCGAGAGACCCAGTACTTC
CASSVTSGGRETQYF
>TRBV6-5|-|TRBJ2-3|TRBD2
TGTGCCAGCAGTGGACTAGCGGGGGGCACAGATACGCAGTATTTT
CASSGLAGGTDTQYF
>TRBV6-5|-|TRBJ2-6|-
TGTGCCAGCACCTTAGTATCTGGGGCCAACGTCCTGACTTTC
CASTLVSGANVLTF
>TRBV6-5|-|TRBJ2-5|-
TGTGCCAGCAGTTATGGGTCCTATGCGGAAGAGACCCAGTACTTC
CASSYGSYAEETQYF
>TRBV29-1|-|TRBJ2-7|TRBD2
TGCAGCGTTGAAGATAAGCGGGAGGGAACCTACGAGCAGTACTTC
CSVEDKREGTYEQYF
>TRBV6-4|-|TRBJ2-3|TRBD2
TGTGCCAGCAGTGACGGACTAGCGGGGGGGCATACGCAGTATTTT
CASSDGLAGGHTQYF
>TRBV28|-|TRBJ2-1|TRBD2
TGTGCCAGCAGTTTTAGGGTAGCGGGGAGTGAGCAGTTCTTC
CASSFRVAGSEQFF
>TRBV6-5|-|TRBJ1-2|-
TGTGCCAGCAGTTACCAGAGGGATGGCTACACCTTC
CASSYQRDGYTF
>TRBV5-1|-|TRBJ2-1|-
TGCGCCAGCAGCTTAGACCATTACTCCTACAATGAGCAGTTCTTC
CASSLDHYSYNEQFF
>TRBV5-1|few|TRBJ1-4|TRBD1
TGCGCCAGCAGCTTAGGACAGGGTAATGAAAAACTGTTTTTT
CASSLGQGNEKLFF
>TRBV25-1|-|TRBJ1-3|-
TGTGCCAGCAGTCCCCGGGACTCTGGAAGCACCATATATTTT
CASSPRDSGSTIYF
>TRBV28|few|TRBJ2-7|TRBD1
TGTGCCAGCAAGGACAGGGTAATCAACGAGCAGTACTTC
CASKDRVINEQYF
>TRBV28|-|TRBJ2-7|-
TGTGCCAGCAGTGTCCAGGGGGTCCCAGAACGGGGGGACTTC
CASSVQGVPERGDF
>TRBV5-5|-|TRBJ2-1|-
TGTGCCAGCAGCCTCGACTCCGGTCTGGGGTTCTTC
CASSLDSGLGFF
>TRBV6-5|-|TRBJ2-1|-
TGTGCCAGCAGTTACACGGGGAATGAGCAGTTCTTC
CASSYTGNEQFF
>TRBV7-8|-|TRBJ2-7|-
TGTGCCAGCAGCTTAGGGGTTTGGCGGGTTTTTAGCTACGAGCAGTACTTC
CASSLGVWRVFSYEQYF
>TRBV27|-|TRBJ2-5|-
TGTGCCAGCAGTTTAGGAGGGCAGGGCGGAGAGACCCAGTACTTC
CASSLGGQGGETQYF
>TRBV19|-|TRBJ2-7|-
TGTGCCAGTAGTATAGGACCAGGGCCCTACGAGCAGTACTTC
CASSIGPGPYEQYF
>TRBV11-3|few|TRBJ2-3|-
TGTGCCAGCAGTTTCCGAGCAGATACGCAGTATTTT
CASSFRADTQYF
>TRBV5-6|few|TRBJ2-7|-
TGTGCCAGCAGCGGGGGGACTGTCGGCCACGAGCAGTACTTC
CASSGGTVGHEQYF
>TRBV5-6|-|TRBJ2-3|TRBD1
TGTGCCAGCAGCTTCGGGACAGGGCTTCTTGCAGATACGCAGTATTTT
CASSFGTGLLADTQYF
>TRBV7-3|-|TRBJ2-3|-
TGTGCCAGCAGCTTAATGGGGGCCCGCACAGATACGCAGTATTTT
CASSLMGARTDTQYF
>TRBV27|-|TRBJ2-1|TRBD2
TGTGCCAGCAGTAGCACTAGCGGGAGTCCCTACAATGAGCAGTTCTTC
CASSSTSGSPYNEQFF